This is a list of T cell receptor beta chains from one sample in a study of shared T cell receptors in the human thymus. The repertoire was sequenced with immunoSEQ multiplex PCR; TCRdb's copy has only in-frame clones and lacks some. The table lists some 660,000 clones, roughly 86% of them singletons. Separately, the same data were catalogued under a study of human thymus T cells.

The source material was thymocytes. These receptor sequences come from a boy under two years old with a congenital heart defect. Both conserved end residues are part of each CDR3. Fields, in order: CDR3 DNA, CDR3 protein, D gene, J gene, V gene, clone size. D genes are given only for firm matches. Size is omitted from some rows. Given values are once, few, many or a class for expanded clones.

cdr3_nt: TGTGCCAGCAGCCAAGAGAGTAGATATGGCTACACCTTC; cdr3_aa: CASSQESRYGYTF; d_call: -; j_call: TRBJ1-2; v_call: TRBV14; clone_size: -
cdr3_nt: TGCGCCAGCAGCCGCCGACAGGGGGGTAATGAAAAACTGTTTTTT; cdr3_aa: CASSRRQGGNEKLFF; d_call: TRBD1; j_call: TRBJ1-4; v_call: TRBV5-1; clone_size: once
cdr3_nt: TGCAGCGATGACCCCACAGGGGGCTGTGGCTACACCTTC; cdr3_aa: CSDDPTGGCGYTF; d_call: TRBD1; j_call: TRBJ1-2; v_call: TRBV29-1; clone_size: -
cdr3_nt: TGTGCCAGCGGCAGGGGGAGGAAAGACTTCCATGCTGGAAACACCATATATTTT; cdr3_aa: CASGRGRKDFHAGNTIYF; d_call: TRBD1; j_call: TRBJ1-3; v_call: TRBV14; clone_size: -
cdr3_nt: TGTGCCAGCGGACAGGGGGACAATCAGCCCCAGCATTTT; cdr3_aa: CASGQGDNQPQHF; d_call: TRBD1; j_call: TRBJ1-5; v_call: TRBV5-5; clone_size: -
cdr3_nt: TGTGCCAGCAGTTACTCGACAGGACCCACAGATACGCAGTATTTT; cdr3_aa: CASSYSTGPTDTQYF; d_call: -; j_call: TRBJ2-3; v_call: TRBV6-6; clone_size: once
cdr3_nt: TGTGCCAGCAGTGAAAGGGGGAGAGGAGAGACCCAGTACTTC; cdr3_aa: CASSERGRGETQYF; d_call: -; j_call: TRBJ2-5; v_call: TRBV2; clone_size: -
cdr3_nt: TGTGCCTGGAGGATCTCGAGTTCAAGCGGGGTATCCTACGAGCAGTACTTC; cdr3_aa: CAWRISSSSGVSYEQYF; d_call: TRBD2; j_call: TRBJ2-7; v_call: TRBV30; clone_size: -
cdr3_nt: TGTGCCAGCAGCTCCGAAACTGCCCGACTTACGGACAGGGGTCTAGTTGGGGATACGCAGTATTTT; cdr3_aa: CASSSETARLTDRGLVGDTQYF; d_call: TRBD1; j_call: TRBJ2-3; v_call: TRBV7-3; clone_size: once
cdr3_nt: TGTGCCAGTAGTACCACAGGGCTCGCTAATGAAAAACTGTTTTTT; cdr3_aa: CASSTTGLANEKLFF; d_call: -; j_call: TRBJ1-4; v_call: TRBV19; clone_size: once
cdr3_nt: TGTGCCAGCAGTTGGAAAAGGACTAGCGGGAGAGGACTGTTTTTT; cdr3_aa: CASSWKRTSGRGLFF; d_call: TRBD2; j_call: TRBJ2-2; v_call: TRBV28; clone_size: -
cdr3_nt: TGTGCCAGCAGTGTCGGACAGGGGGAATGGGAGACCCAGTACTTC; cdr3_aa: CASSVGQGEWETQYF; d_call: TRBD1; j_call: TRBJ2-5; v_call: TRBV2; clone_size: few
cdr3_nt: TGTGCCAGCAGCCAAGAACTCGTAGGGACTAGCGTCTACACAGATACGCAGTATTTT; cdr3_aa: CASSQELVGTSVYTDTQYF; d_call: TRBD2; j_call: TRBJ2-3; v_call: TRBV14; clone_size: -
cdr3_nt: TGTGCCAGCAGCTTAGCGCGGTCGCTCTCCTACGAGCAGTACTTC; cdr3_aa: CASSLARSLSYEQYF; d_call: -; j_call: TRBJ2-7; v_call: TRBV7-6; clone_size: -
cdr3_nt: TGTGCCAGCATAGGGAAGGGGGAGACCCAGTACTTC; cdr3_aa: CASIGKGETQYF; d_call: -; j_call: TRBJ2-5; v_call: TRBV27; clone_size: -
cdr3_nt: TGTGCCAGCAGTCCCGCCAGGAAATCCTACGAGCAGTACTTC; cdr3_aa: CASSPARKSYEQYF; d_call: -; j_call: TRBJ2-7; v_call: TRBV28; clone_size: -
cdr3_nt: TGTGCCTGGAGTGGACCCGGTCGACTTATTCAGTACTTC; cdr3_aa: CAWSGPGRLIQYF; d_call: -; j_call: TRBJ2-4; v_call: TRBV30; clone_size: -
cdr3_nt: TGTGCCAGCAGACGACTAATCCCTGACGCCAAAAACATTCAGTACTTC; cdr3_aa: CASRRLIPDAKNIQYF; d_call: -; j_call: TRBJ2-4; v_call: TRBV28; clone_size: -
cdr3_nt: TGCGCCAGCAGCCAGTCCATAAGCCTATCCTACGAGCAGTACTTC; cdr3_aa: CASSQSISLSYEQYF; d_call: -; j_call: TRBJ2-7; v_call: TRBV4-3; clone_size: few
cdr3_nt: TGCGCCAGCAGCCAGCCGGACAAGCTATTCTATGGCTACACCTTC; cdr3_aa: CASSQPDKLFYGYTF; d_call: -; j_call: TRBJ1-2; v_call: TRBV4-1; clone_size: -
cdr3_nt: TGCGCCAGCAGCCAAGAGATGGACAGTTACGAGCAGTACTTC; cdr3_aa: CASSQEMDSYEQYF; d_call: -; j_call: TRBJ2-7; v_call: TRBV4-3; clone_size: -
cdr3_nt: TGTGCCAGCAGTGCCACTAGCGGGAGGACCAAAAACATTCAGTACTTC; cdr3_aa: CASSATSGRTKNIQYF; d_call: TRBD2; j_call: TRBJ2-4; v_call: TRBV2; clone_size: -
cdr3_nt: TGTGCCAGCAGCGTCGGACAGGTTGAAAACGAGCAGTACTTC; cdr3_aa: CASSVGQVENEQYF; d_call: TRBD1; j_call: TRBJ2-7; v_call: TRBV9; clone_size: -
cdr3_nt: TGTGCCAGCAGTGCCGACTACTTCGGTAATGAGCAGTTCTTC; cdr3_aa: CASSADYFGNEQFF; d_call: -; j_call: TRBJ2-1; v_call: TRBV6-1; clone_size: -
cdr3_nt: TGTGCCAGCAGTTTAGGCGGGACTAGCGAAACCGGGGAGCTGTTTTTT; cdr3_aa: CASSLGGTSETGELFF; d_call: TRBD2; j_call: TRBJ2-2; v_call: TRBV28; clone_size: -
cdr3_nt: TGTGCCACCCTGGGACTAGCGGGAGGACGGGGTCACCAGAGGGTCTACGAGCAGTACTTC; cdr3_aa: CATLGLAGGRGHQRVYEQYF; d_call: TRBD2; j_call: TRBJ2-7; v_call: TRBV28; clone_size: -
cdr3_nt: TGTGCTAGTGGTCATGACAGCACTGAAGCTTTCTTT; cdr3_aa: CASGHDSTEAFF; d_call: -; j_call: TRBJ1-1; v_call: TRBV12-5; clone_size: -
cdr3_nt: TGTGCCAGCAGTCCCTTCCCGGGACAGGGAGTTCGTAGTGAAGCTTTCTTT; cdr3_aa: CASSPFPGQGVRSEAFF; d_call: TRBD1; j_call: TRBJ1-1; v_call: TRBV28; clone_size: -
cdr3_nt: TGTGCCAGCAGCTTGGGGCAGTTAATTGGCATCTCTGGAAACACCATATATTTT; cdr3_aa: CASSLGQLIGISGNTIYF; d_call: -; j_call: TRBJ1-3; v_call: TRBV5-6; clone_size: -
cdr3_nt: TGCGCCAGCAGTGGTAGCGGGAACAGGGAGACCCAGTACTTC; cdr3_aa: CASSGSGNRETQYF; d_call: TRBD2; j_call: TRBJ2-5; v_call: TRBV10-1; clone_size: -
cdr3_nt: TGTGCCAGCAGCTTAGCGACAGGGCCCTCTGGAAACACCATATATTTT; cdr3_aa: CASSLATGPSGNTIYF; d_call: TRBD1; j_call: TRBJ1-3; v_call: TRBV7-9; clone_size: -
cdr3_nt: TGTGCCAGCAGCAAACGGGCCGGGGGTCGTGAAAAACTGTTTTTT; cdr3_aa: CASSKRAGGREKLFF; d_call: -; j_call: TRBJ1-4; v_call: TRBV5-4; clone_size: -
cdr3_nt: TGCGCCAGCAGCGGGGGACAGGGTGGAGATAGAACCTATGGCTACACCTTC; cdr3_aa: CASSGGQGGDRTYGYTF; d_call: TRBD1; j_call: TRBJ1-2; v_call: TRBV5-1; clone_size: -
cdr3_nt: TGTGCCAGCAGCGTAGCGGGGGGGGACTACAATGAGCAGTTCTTC; cdr3_aa: CASSVAGGDYNEQFF; d_call: TRBD2; j_call: TRBJ2-1; v_call: TRBV9; clone_size: -
cdr3_nt: TGTGCCAGCAGCTTAAACAGGGTAGGGAGCAATCAGCCCCAGCATTTT; cdr3_aa: CASSLNRVGSNQPQHF; d_call: -; j_call: TRBJ1-5; v_call: TRBV7-8; clone_size: -
cdr3_nt: TGTGCCAGCAGCTTAACGGGGGGTTGGAACACTGAAGCTTTCTTT; cdr3_aa: CASSLTGGWNTEAFF; d_call: -; j_call: TRBJ1-1; v_call: TRBV7-3; clone_size: -
cdr3_nt: TGTGCCAGCAGCGGGACTAGCGGGAGTAGGACCTACGAGCAGTACTTC; cdr3_aa: CASSGTSGSRTYEQYF; d_call: TRBD2; j_call: TRBJ2-7; v_call: TRBV5-4; clone_size: -
cdr3_nt: TGCGCCAGCAGACTCGAGGGAGGCAACAATGAGCAGTTCTTC; cdr3_aa: CASRLEGGNNEQFF; d_call: -; j_call: TRBJ2-1; v_call: TRBV10-2; clone_size: -
cdr3_nt: TGTGCCAGCAGTTCGGGGGACAGGGGTGATTGGTCCTATAATTCACCCCTCCACTTT; cdr3_aa: CASSSGDRGDWSYNSPLHF; d_call: TRBD1; j_call: TRBJ1-6; v_call: TRBV27; clone_size: -
cdr3_nt: TGTGCCAGCTTCCCGGGGGAGGATAGCAATCAGCCCCAGCATTTT; cdr3_aa: CASFPGEDSNQPQHF; d_call: -; j_call: TRBJ1-5; v_call: TRBV6-6; clone_size: once
cdr3_nt: TGTGCCAGCAGTGAAAAGAGACAGGAGGTGAATCAGCCCCAGCATTTT; cdr3_aa: CASSEKRQEVNQPQHF; d_call: -; j_call: TRBJ1-5; v_call: TRBV6-1; clone_size: -